These 25 T cell receptor beta chains originate from one sample sequenced in a study of blood T cell repertoires in COVID-19. Profiled with immunoSEQ multiplex PCR; TCRdb holds only in-frame clones, not every one. This sample has more than 70,000 clones, with about nine tenths found just once. Sequencing was performed on peripheral blood. All receptors come from a woman aged 50 to 60 with active or convalescent COVID-19.

The rearrangement links TRBV19 to TRBJ1-6; D gene uncertain. Germline V gives CDR1 LNHDA, CDR2 SQIVND (reference sequence). Trimming took 10 bases from V and 0 from J, leaving 10 bases between them. The CDR3 loop spans 14 amino acids. This chain's CDR3 is CATKSSSYNSPLHF. CDR3 DNA: TGTGCCACCAAAAGCTCCTCCTATAATTCACCCCTCCACTTT. The full variable domain, rest sourced from reference TRBV19 and TRBJ1-6, is DGGITQSPKYLFRKEGQNVTLSCEQNLNHDAMYWYRQDPGQGLRLIYYSQIVNDFQKGDIAEGYSVSREKKESFPLTVTSAQKNPTAFYLCATKSSSYNSPLHFGNGTRLTVT.

V gene TRBV7-3 combines with J gene TRBJ2-3; D perhaps matches TRBD2 (6 bases). The V end lost 7 bases, the J end lost 1 base, and 12 bases lay between the germline ends. Germline V gene data show CDR1 as SGHTA and CDR2 as FQGTGA. This CDR3 has 14 amino acids. CDR3 in amino acids: CASKRGDGTDTQYF. The CDR3 coding sequence is TGTGCCAGCAAGCGCGGGGACGGCACAGATACGCAGTATTTT.

The rearrangement joins TRBV11-2 to TRBJ1-1; D is uncertain. The CDR3 covers 13 residues. Germline V lookup: CDR1 SGHAT, CDR2 FQNNGV. Trimming took 5 bases from V and 6 from J, leaving 13 bases between them. This chain's CDR3 is CASSPGTVAEAFF. The CDR3 DNA reads TGTGCCAGCAGCCCTGGTACGGTTGCTGAAGCTTTCTTT.

This clone has only a few counts. The V gene is TRBV7-3, the J gene TRBJ2-6; a possible D gene is TRBD2 (5 bases). V was trimmed by 5 bases and J by 0 bases, leaving 17 bases between them. CDR3 size: 18 residues. The germline V gene encodes CDR1 SGHTA and CDR2 FQGTGA. The CDR3 spells CASSTPGLTLSGANVLTF. CDR3 nucleotides: TGTGCCAGCAGCACCCCCGGACTGACCCTCTCTGGGGCCAACGTCCTGACTTTC.

The chain employs TRBV4-2 and TRBJ2-1; possible D gene TRBD2, 6 bases. Germline lookup yields CDR1 LGHNA and CDR2 YNFKEQ. This CDR3 spans 14 amino acids. Trimming removed 0 bases at V and 9 bases at J, with 12 bases between. The CDR3 reads CASSQEVVGGEQFF. CDR3 DNA: TGTGCCAGCAGCCAAGAAGTAGTCGGGGGTGAGCAGTTCTTC.

This chain joins TRBV29-1 and TRBJ1-2; D is uncertain. The V end was cut by 3 bases, the J end by 1 base, with 12 bases between. Germline V gene data show CDR1 as SQVTM and CDR2 as ANQGSEA. The CDR3 is 14 amino acids. CDR3 protein: CSVDPLRDNYGYTF. CDR3 nucleotides: TGCAGCGTTGACCCCCTTCGGGATAACTATGGCTACACCTTC.

This rearrangement joins TRBV5-1 to TRBJ2-1; 11 bases are a match to TRBD2. There are 18 residues in the CDR3. Trimming cost V 2 bases and J 9 bases; bases outside gene matches: 16. The germline gives CDR1 SGHRS, CDR2 YFSETQ. CDR3 sequence (DNA): TGCGCCAGCAGCTTTTTGCGTCGGGGTAGCGGGGGGGCGGTTGAGCAGTTCTTC. Protein sequence: CASSFLRRGSGGAVEQFF.

The chain is built from TRBV18 and TRBJ1-5; D gene ambiguous. This CDR3 region has 16 residues. Germline values: CDR1 KGHSH, CDR2 LQKENI. V shed 3 bases and J shed 2 bases, with 14 bases lying between them. CDR3 amino acids: CASSPGPGNGNQPQHF. DNA for the CDR3: TGTGCCAGCTCACCCGGCCCAGGTAATGGCAATCAGCCCCAGCATTTT.

V usage is TRBV19 and J usage is TRBJ1-1, with D perhaps matching TRBD1 (5 bases). The germline CDR1 and CDR2 sequences are LNHDA and SQIVND (reference sequence). The CDR3 consists of 15 residues. Trimming took off 1 base at V and 3 bases at J, with 12 bases between the two ends. The CDR3 coding sequence is TGTGCCAGTAGTATAGTTTCAGGGATGCACACTGAAGCTTTCTTT. Protein sequence: CASSIVSGMHTEAFF.

This clone was counted many times. This sequence joins TRBV9 and TRBJ1-2; possibly TRBD1 for D (5 bases). Between the trimmed V and J ends, which lost 4 bases and 3 bases, there was a span of 13 bases. Germline CDR1 and CDR2: SGDLS and YYNGEE. This CDR3 is built from 14 residues. The CDR3 nucleotides read TGTGCCAGCAGCCCCCCCAGGGCGTACTATGGCTACACCTTC. Its translation is CASSPPRAYYGYTF.

J is TRBJ1-2 and V is TRBV11-1, with D possibly being TRBD1 (6 bases). V gave up 10 bases and J gave up 7 bases, with 13 bases separating them. Germline values: CDR1 SGHAT, CDR2 FQDESV (reference sequence). The CDR3 length is 11 residues. The CDR3 sequence is CATRTASGYTF. The CDR3 nucleotides are TGTGCCACGAGGACAGCTAGTGGCTACACCTTC.

V is TRBV11-2 and J is TRBJ2-5; 8 nucleotides agree with TRBD2. Per the germline V gene, CDR1 is SGHAT and CDR2 is FQNNGV. V shed 5 bases, J shed 5 bases, and the junction held 7 bases outside the gene matches. The CDR3 spans 14 residues. CDR3 sequence reads: CASSPTGGVETQYF. CDR3 nucleotides: TGTGCCAGCAGCCCCACGGGAGGGGTCGAGACCCAGTACTTC.

The genes are TRBV4-1 and TRBJ2-7; TRBD2 agrees at 7 bases. V lost 1 base, J lost 3 bases, and 6 bases stayed unmatched. The CDR3 is made up of 15 amino acids. Germline V lookup: CDR1 MGHRA, CDR2 YSYEKL. This CDR3 is CASSQGGGVYYEQYF. In nucleotides, the CDR3 is TGCGCCAGCAGCCAAGGTGGGGGGGTTTACTACGAGCAGTACTTC.

V usage is TRBV5-4 and J usage is TRBJ2-6; TRBD1 might be the D (6 bases). This CDR3 is 15 amino acids long. CDR1 and CDR2 from the germline V gene are SGHNT and YYREEE (reference sequence). V was shortened by 7 bases and J by 2 bases, with 13 bases between the two germline ends. The CDR3 nucleotides are TGTGCCAGCCGATTACAGGGTACTGGGGCCAACGTCCTGACTTTC. This translates into CASRLQGTGANVLTF.

V gene TRBV6-5 combines with J gene TRBJ2-3; D is unresolved. The CDR3 runs 13 residues. The V gene lost 6 bases and the J gene lost 2 bases, with 9 bases spanning the gap. The germline V gene encodes CDR1 MNHEY and CDR2 SVGAGI. The CDR3 is CASSKHNTDTQYF. Written as DNA, the CDR3 is TGTGCCAGCAGCAAACATAACACAGATACGCAGTATTTT.

This chain connects TRBV27 to TRBJ1-3; 7 bases align to TRBD1. The V and J ends lost 6 bases and 4 bases, in that order; junction bases with no gene match: 9. Germline CDR1 is MNHEY and CDR2 is SMNVEV (reference sequence). The CDR3 runs to 15 residues. The CDR3 DNA is TGTGCCAGCAGCATGCTACCGGGACAGGGAAACACCATATATTTT. Translated, it gives CASSMLPGQGNTIYF.

The chain carries TRBV30 and TRBJ1-2; D is unresolved. CDR1 and CDR2 (germline): GTSNPN, SVGIG (reference sequence). CDR3 length: 9 amino acids. The CDR3 bases are TGTGGTATAGCCCCGGGCTACACCTTC. This sequence encodes CGIAPGYTF.

Concerning this clone itself: This specimen includes other DNA sequences encoding the same CDR3. The chain couples TRBV11-3 to TRBJ2-7, with TRBD2 matching 8 bases. Germline CDR1 is SGHNT and CDR2 is YENEEA. This CDR3 is 14 amino acids long. Unmatched junction bases numbered 1, after V lost 3 bases and J lost 0 bases. In DNA, the CDR3 is TGTGCCAGCAGCTTGAGCGGGGGCTCCTACGAGCAGTACTTC. Amino acids: CASSLSGGSYEQYF. Filled out from reference TRBV11-3 and TRBJ2-7, the complete variable domain reads EAGVVQSPRYKIIEKKQPVAFWCNPISGHNTLYWYLQNLGQGPELLIRYENEEAVDDSQLPKDRFSAERLKGVDSTLKIQPAELGDSAVYLCASSLSGGSYEQYFGPGTRLTVT.

The rearrangement joins TRBV6-2 or TRBV6-3 to TRBJ1-5, with D perhaps matching TRBD1 (5 bases). The ends were cut back, 5 bases at V and 9 bases at J, with 23 bases in the middle. The CDR3 is 16 amino acids. Germline loops: CDR1 MNHEY, CDR2 SVGEGT. The CDR3 loop is CASSHLTGPRGGPQHF. The CDR3 DNA reads TGTGCCAGCAGTCACCTAACAGGACCTCGAGGCGGGCCCCAGCATTTT.

This clone was found once. The chain has TRBV9 and TRBJ2-2; a possible D gene is TRBD1 (5 bases). The CDR3 is made up of 16 amino acids. Deletions cut 4 bases from V and 0 bases from J, with 13 bases between. Germline CDR1 is SGDLS and CDR2 is YYNGEE. CDR3 bases: TGTGCCAGCAGCCCCCGGACAAAACCGAACACCGGGGAGCTGTTTTTT. Protein product: CASSPRTKPNTGELFF.

The V call is TRBV6-5, the J call TRBJ1-6; D might be TRBD1 (5 bases). V gave up 0 bases and J gave up 4 bases, with 10 bases separating them. The CDR3 runs to 16 residues. Germline V CDR1 and CDR2: MNHEY, SVGAGI. CDR3 in amino acids: CASSYSGQNYNSPLHF. The CDR3, as DNA: TGTGCCAGCAGTTACTCGGGGCAGAATTATAATTCACCCCTCCACTTT.

This clone occurred once. This chain uses TRBV27 with TRBJ2-5; 9 bases match TRBD1. J was trimmed by 4 bases and V by 5 bases; bases with no gene match: 8. Per the germline V gene, CDR1 is MNHEY and CDR2 is SMNVEV (reference sequence). The CDR3 has 15 amino acids. CDR3 DNA: TGTGCCAGCAGTCCCGGACAGGGGTGGGGAGAGACCCAGTACTTC. Protein product: CASSPGQGWGETQYF.

This clone was recorded only once. This chain uses TRBV27 with TRBJ1-2; 10 bases align to TRBD1. Unmatched junction bases numbered 10, after V lost 1 base and J lost 8 bases. CDR1 is MNHEY and CDR2 is SMNVEV in the germline V gene (reference sequence). The CDR3 runs 16 residues. The CDR3 DNA sequence: TGTGCCAGCAGTTTATTAGAGACAGGGGGCAGGGAGGGCTACACCTTC. Amino acid sequence: CASSLLETGGREGYTF.

V usage is TRBV5-4 and J usage is TRBJ1-2; 10 bases align to TRBD1. V shed 9 bases and J 5 bases; nucleotides not matched to a gene: 7. Germline V gene data show CDR1 as SGHNT and CDR2 as YYREEE (reference sequence). The CDR3 covers 13 residues. The chain's CDR3 is CATRDRGGYGYTF. CDR3 DNA: TGTGCCACCCGGGACAGGGGAGGGTATGGCTACACCTTC. Variable domain in full (rest from reference TRBV5-4 and TRBJ1-2): ETGVTQSPTHLIKTRGQQVTLRCSSQSGHNTVSWYQQALGQGPQFIFQYYREEENGRGNFPPRFSGLQFPNYSSELNVNALELDDSALYLCATRDRGGYGYTFGSGTRLTVV.

Turning to this clone: Distinct nucleotide sequences in the sample also encode this CDR3. The CDR3 DNA reads as TGCGCCAGCAGCTTACAGGGTAATCAGCCCCAGCATTTT. Protein sequence: CASSLQGNQPQHF. V gene TRBV4-3 combines with J gene TRBJ1-5, with D perhaps TRBD1 (6 bases). Trimming took 5 bases from V and 4 from J, leaving 9 bases between them. This CDR3 has 13 residues. The germline V gene has CDR1 LGHNA and CDR2 YSLEER.